This TCR beta chain was sequenced for a study of shared clonotypes between healthy human individuals. Turning to the study itself: Three plates were used per donor for CD4 naive, three for CD4 memory, two for CD8 naive and one for CD8 memory.

Study-wide findings and caveats: It was anticipated that sequencing depth would influence how many clonotypes donors shared.

It was at deep level that the assay was run. When replicate PCRs were run on sorted subsets, they used about 200 ng DNA, some 30,000 T cell genomes. Repertoires were generated with immunoSEQ multiplex PCR, while TCRdb's copy carries only in-frame clones and drops some. The table includes just over 2,000,000 clones, roughly 95% detected once. As to this clone: Its antigen is currently unknown.

The CDR3 is made up of 18 amino acids. Trimming took 8 bases from V and 7 from J; bases not matched to a gene: 21. Germline CDR1 SEHNR, CDR2 FQNEAQ (reference sequence). The sequenced sample was naive CD4+ T cells sorted from blood. Subset of the sample: CD45RA+ positively selected. This sequence joins TRBV7-9 and TRBJ2-1; 9 positions match TRBD2. The origin of this receptor is a man aged 18 to 30 in good health. The CDR3 DNA sequence: TGTGCCAGCTCCCCAAAGATGCGGGAGGGCGGGATAGGGAATGAGCAGTTCTTC. It yields the protein CASSPKMREGGIGNEQFF.